A single sample gave rise to the 11 T cell receptor beta chains below, sequenced in a study of T cell responses to AZD1222 COVID-19 vaccine. Sequencing was performed with immunoSEQ multiplex PCR; in TCRdb, only in-frame clones are kept and a portion is missing. Of 150,000 to 200,000 clones in the sample, 90% were seen once. This specimen was peripheral blood, taken on day 0 of AZD1222 vaccination. The receptor source for this set is an adult in good health.

The CDR3 DNA follows: TGTGCCAGCAGCTTAGGCAGCAGAACCTATGGCTACACCTTC. Translating it yields CASSLGSRTYGYTF. V is TRBV7-2 and J is TRBJ1-2; D call uncertain. V lost 1 base to trimming and J lost 4 bases, with 10 bases between them. The germline V gene encodes CDR1 SGHTA and CDR2 FQGNSA. This CDR3 is built from 14 residues.

The chain is built from TRBV27 and TRBJ2-7; D may be TRBD1 or TRBD2 (5 bases each). V was shortened by 2 bases and J by 7 bases, with 18 bases between the two germline ends. CDR3 length: 15 amino acids. Germline assignment: CDR1 MNHEY and CDR2 SMNVEV (reference sequence). CDR3 nucleotides: TGTGCCAGCAGTTTAACCGGGGCAGGGATCAGGGAGCAGTACTTC. Translated, it gives CASSLTGAGIREQYF.

V and J are TRBV5-1 and TRBJ2-3, with 9 bases fitting TRBD1. The germline CDR1 and CDR2 sequences are SGHRS and YFSETQ. The CDR3 is made up of 14 amino acids. The V gene end was trimmed by 2 bases and the J gene end by 6 bases; junction bases not matched to a gene: 4. The CDR3 DNA reads as TGCGCCAGCAGCTTACAGGGGGCGCAGGATACGCAGTATTTT. It encodes CASSLQGAQDTQYF.

This chain joins TRBV4-1 and TRBJ1-3; D is possibly TRBD1 (6 bases). V was cut by 4 bases and J by 5 bases, with 12 bases left in between. CDR3 length equals 14 residues. Looked up from germline, CDR1 is MGHRA and CDR2 is YSYEKL. The CDR3 region is CASSLSTGRNTIYF. CDR3 nucleotide sequence: TGCGCCAGCAGCCTATCTACAGGGAGAAACACCATATATTTT.

The rearrangement uses TRBV5-1 and TRBJ2-3; 7 bases map to TRBD1. CDR3 length equals 15 residues. Per germline, CDR1 SGHRS and CDR2 YFSETQ. Losses at the gene ends were 0 bases for V and 1 base for J; bases not matched to a gene: 2. As DNA, the CDR3 is TGCGCCAGCAGCTTGGCGGACAGGCGCACAGATACGCAGTATTTT. Protein: CASSLADRRTDTQYF.

DNA for the CDR3: TGCAGTGCTCGTGCCGCAGTCAAGCAGTACTTC. Its protein product is CSARAAVKQYF. This chain uses TRBV20-1 with TRBJ2-7; D is unclear. Germline V gene sequence: CDR1 DFQATT, CDR2 SNEGSKA (reference sequence). The CDR3 loop spans 11 amino acids. Trimming took 5 bases from V and 8 from J, leaving 13 bases between them.

The DNA for the CDR3 is TGTGCCAGCAGCTTCGGTGGAACGATCTCTGGGGCCAACGTCCTGACTTTC. This codes for CASSFGGTISGANVLTF. The genes are TRBV11-2 and TRBJ2-6; D call uncertain. This CDR3 is 17 amino acids long. The V and J ends lost 3 bases and 0 bases respectively, with 12 bases between them. The germline gives CDR1 SGHAT, CDR2 FQNNGV.

The chain couples TRBV6-4 to TRBJ1-3; no reliable D call. Germline loops: CDR1 MRHNA, CDR2 SNTAGT. The CDR3 extends over 14 amino acids. Trimming removed 2 bases from V and 4 bases from J, with 9 bases in between. The CDR3, as DNA: TGTGCCAGCAGTGACAGGACTTTAGGAAACACCATATATTTT. Translation: CASSDRTLGNTIYF.

The genes are TRBV7-2 and TRBJ2-7; D gene uncertain. Germline V CDR1 and CDR2: SGHTA, FQGNSA. There are 14 residues in the CDR3. The V end was cut by 4 bases, the J end by 4 bases, with 14 bases between. The DNA of the CDR3 is TGTGCCAGCAGCTCCTCGACAAGATTGTACGAGCAGTACTTC. This translates into CASSSSTRLYEQYF.

This clone appeared a single time. The CDR3 DNA follows: TGTGCCAGCAGCTTGGGGCAGGGGTCTAATTCACCCCTCCACTTT. Protein: CASSLGQGSNSPLHF. The chain couples TRBV5-6 to TRBJ1-6; D might be TRBD1 (6 bases). This CDR3 is built from 15 residues. Germline V gives CDR1 SGHDT, CDR2 YYEEEE. V shed 0 bases and J shed 6 bases, with 10 bases lying between them.

The chain links TRBV10-2 to TRBJ2-1; TRBD2 matches at 13 bases. This CDR3 is 16 amino acids long. The germline CDR1 and CDR2 sequences are WSHSY and SAAADI. J gave up 6 bases and V 3 bases, and 5 bases lay outside the gene matches. CDR3 loop: CASSELAGGLGNEQFF. CDR3 nucleotides: TGCGCCAGCAGTGAACTAGCGGGGGGGTTAGGCAATGAGCAGTTCTTC.